This entry describes one TCR beta chain. What it binds is unknown. This record belongs to a study of OX40 agonist ivuxolimab in advanced cancers. The overall study: One patient with hepatocellular carcinoma and two with cutaneous melanoma, three in all, had partial responses. Broader study findings: CD4+ and CD8+ T cells in blood underwent clonal expansion by week 6 at 0.1 to 3.0 mg/kg.

Patients were ruled out by autoimmune disease history or systemic immunosuppression. Blood sampling was done at baseline, cycle 4 day 1, and cycle 7 day 1. Profiling relied on immunoSEQ multiplex PCR, and the TCRdb table lists in-frame clones only, not all of them. The repertoire has around 14,000 clones, 80% to 95% of them found once; the top ten carry about 20%. This specimen consisted of CD4+ or CD8+ T cells sorted from blood, obtained in a trial of the OX40 agonist ivuxolimab. The receptor was isolated from an adult with an advanced solid tumor such as melanoma, head and neck, liver or kidney cancer.

The CDR3 spells CSVGGFRSDAEAFF. The DNA of the CDR3 is TGCAGCGTTGGGGGCTTTAGAAGTGACGCTGAAGCTTTCTTT. This chain links TRBV29-1 with TRBJ1-1; D is perhaps TRBD1 (5 bases). Germline CDR1 reads SQVTM; CDR2 reads ANQGSEA. V lost 4 bases to trimming and J lost 6 bases, with 18 bases between them. The length of the CDR3 is 14 residues.